Given below is one T cell receptor beta chain in context. These data are taken from a study of blood T cell repertoires in COVID-19. The CDR3 consists of 16 residues. Germline trimming cut 4 bases from V and 5 bases from J; bases unmatched to any gene: 14. Germline loops: CDR1 SGHRS, CDR2 YFSETQ. The table came from immunoSEQ multiplex PCR; TCRdb's copy has only in-frame clones and leaves some out. This sample has about 48,000 clones, with roughly 87% found just once. The sequencing sample was made of peripheral blood. The chain employs TRBV5-1 and TRBJ2-5, with 7 nucleotides matching TRBD2. The sequence derives from a woman aged 80 or over with acute or convalescent COVID-19. The CDR3: CASSTAGDPRWETQYF. For the CDR3, the DNA is TGCGCCAGCAGCACCGCGGGGGACCCCCGCTGGGAGACCCAGTACTTC.